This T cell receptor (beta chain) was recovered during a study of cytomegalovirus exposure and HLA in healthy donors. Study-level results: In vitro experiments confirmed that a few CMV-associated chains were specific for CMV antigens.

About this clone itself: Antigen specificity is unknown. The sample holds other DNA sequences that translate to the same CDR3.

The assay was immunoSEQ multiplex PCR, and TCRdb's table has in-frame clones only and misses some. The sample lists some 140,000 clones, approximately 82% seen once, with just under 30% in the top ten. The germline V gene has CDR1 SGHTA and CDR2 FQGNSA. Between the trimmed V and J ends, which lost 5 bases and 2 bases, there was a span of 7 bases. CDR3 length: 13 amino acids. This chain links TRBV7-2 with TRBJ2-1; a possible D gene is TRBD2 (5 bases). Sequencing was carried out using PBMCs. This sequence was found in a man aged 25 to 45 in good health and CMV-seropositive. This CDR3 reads CASSPGTYNEQFF. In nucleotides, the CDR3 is TGTGCCAGCAGCCCCGGGACCTACAATGAGCAGTTCTTC.